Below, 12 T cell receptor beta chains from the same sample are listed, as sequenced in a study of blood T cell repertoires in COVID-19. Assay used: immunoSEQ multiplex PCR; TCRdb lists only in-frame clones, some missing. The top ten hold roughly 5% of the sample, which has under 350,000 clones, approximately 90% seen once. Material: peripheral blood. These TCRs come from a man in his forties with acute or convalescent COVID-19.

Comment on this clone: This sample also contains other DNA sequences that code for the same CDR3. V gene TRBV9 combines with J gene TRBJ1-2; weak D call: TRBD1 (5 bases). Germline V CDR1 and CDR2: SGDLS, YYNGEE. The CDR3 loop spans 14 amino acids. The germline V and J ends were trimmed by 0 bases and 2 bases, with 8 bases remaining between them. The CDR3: CASSVEGANYGYTF. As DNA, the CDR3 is TGTGCCAGCAGCGTAGAAGGGGCGAACTATGGCTACACCTTC.

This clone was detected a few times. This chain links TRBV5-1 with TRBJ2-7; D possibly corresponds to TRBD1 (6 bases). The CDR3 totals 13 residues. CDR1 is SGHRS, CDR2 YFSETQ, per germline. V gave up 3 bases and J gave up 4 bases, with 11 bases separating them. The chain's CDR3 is CASSSGQPYEQYF. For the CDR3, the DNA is TGCGCCAGCAGCTCTGGACAGCCATACGAGCAGTACTTC.

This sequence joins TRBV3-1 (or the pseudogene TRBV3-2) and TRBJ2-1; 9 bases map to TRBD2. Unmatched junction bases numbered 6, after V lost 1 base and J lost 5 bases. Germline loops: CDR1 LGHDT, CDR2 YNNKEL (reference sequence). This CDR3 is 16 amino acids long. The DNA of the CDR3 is TGTGCCAGCAGCCAAGTGGCAGTAGCGGGGGACAATGAGCAGTTCTTC. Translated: CASSQVAVAGDNEQFF.

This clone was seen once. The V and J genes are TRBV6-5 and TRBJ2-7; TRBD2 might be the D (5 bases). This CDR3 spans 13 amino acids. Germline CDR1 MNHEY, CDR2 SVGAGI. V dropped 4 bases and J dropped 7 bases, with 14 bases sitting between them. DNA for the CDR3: TGTGCCAGCAGTTCCTTCGAGGGTCAAGAGCAGTACTTC. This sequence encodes CASSSFEGQEQYF.

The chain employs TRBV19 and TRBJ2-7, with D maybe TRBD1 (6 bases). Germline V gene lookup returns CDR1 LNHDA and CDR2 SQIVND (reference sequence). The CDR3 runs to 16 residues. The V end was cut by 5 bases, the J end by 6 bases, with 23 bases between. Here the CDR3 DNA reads TGTGCCAGTAGTTCCCTTCAGACAGGCCAGGCGGGCGAGCAGTACTTC. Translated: CASSSLQTGQAGEQYF.

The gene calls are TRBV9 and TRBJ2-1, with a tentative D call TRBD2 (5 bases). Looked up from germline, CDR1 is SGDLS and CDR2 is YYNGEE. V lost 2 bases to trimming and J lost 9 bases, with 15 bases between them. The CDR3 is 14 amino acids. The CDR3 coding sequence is TGTGCCAGCAGCGTCGCTTGGGTACGGGGTGAGCAGTTCTTC. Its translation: CASSVAWVRGEQFF.

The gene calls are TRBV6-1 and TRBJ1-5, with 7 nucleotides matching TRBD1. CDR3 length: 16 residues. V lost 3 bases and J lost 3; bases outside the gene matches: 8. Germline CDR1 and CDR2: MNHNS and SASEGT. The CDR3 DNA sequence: TGTGCCAGCAGTGACCCCCCGGGACAGATCAATCAGCCCCAGCATTTT. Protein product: CASSDPPGQINQPQHF.

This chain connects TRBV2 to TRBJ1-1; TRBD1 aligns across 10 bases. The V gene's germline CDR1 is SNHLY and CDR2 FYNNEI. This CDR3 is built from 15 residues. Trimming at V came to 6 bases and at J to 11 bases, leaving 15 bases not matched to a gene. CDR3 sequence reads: CASSERRTGGMEAFF. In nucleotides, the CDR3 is TGTGCCAGCAGCGAGAGGAGGACAGGGGGAATGGAGGCTTTCTTT.

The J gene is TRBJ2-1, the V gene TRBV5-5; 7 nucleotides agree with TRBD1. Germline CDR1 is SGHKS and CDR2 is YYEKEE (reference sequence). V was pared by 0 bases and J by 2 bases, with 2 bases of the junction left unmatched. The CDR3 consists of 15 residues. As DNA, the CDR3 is TGTGCCAGCAGCTTGGTAGGGGGCCCCTACAATGAGCAGTTCTTC. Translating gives CASSLVGGPYNEQFF.

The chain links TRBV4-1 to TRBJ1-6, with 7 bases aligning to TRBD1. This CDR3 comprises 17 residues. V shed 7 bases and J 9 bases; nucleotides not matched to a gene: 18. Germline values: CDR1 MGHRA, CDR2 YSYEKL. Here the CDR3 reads CASTLSSDRTGFSPLHF. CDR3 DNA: TGCGCCAGCACCCTTAGCTCGGACAGGACAGGCTTTTCACCCCTCCACTTT.

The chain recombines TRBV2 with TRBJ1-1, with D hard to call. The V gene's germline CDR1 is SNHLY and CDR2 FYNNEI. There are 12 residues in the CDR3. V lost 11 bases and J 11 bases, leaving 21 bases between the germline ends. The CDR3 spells CARRIEWSPAFF. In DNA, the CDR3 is TGTGCCCGAAGAATAGAGTGGAGTCCCGCTTTCTTT.

The CDR3 protein is CASSLGGRREAFF. As DNA, the CDR3 is TGTGCCAGCAGTTTGGGGGGGCGCCGCGAAGCTTTCTTT. The chain has TRBV12-3 or TRBV12-4 and TRBJ1-1; D perhaps matches TRBD1 (6 bases). Trimming stripped 3 bases from V and 8 bases from J, with 13 bases between. This CDR3 spans 13 amino acids.